This TCR beta chain appears in the sequencing data of a study of vaccination and CD4 T cells after COVID-19. Study details: The authors used overlapping spike peptides from SARS-CoV-2, HCoV-NL63, HCoV-OC43 and HCoV-229E to stimulate cells.

Germline V gives CDR1 MNHEY, CDR2 SVGEGT. V shed 6 bases and J shed 0 bases, with 4 bases lying between them. This CDR3 is 12 amino acids long. Treatment denoted: approximately nine-day PBMC culture with coronavirus spike peptide pools or control peptides (ViraFEST assay). In the case of this clonotype: Its matching antigen is unknown.

Study observations and caveats: For SARS-CoV-2-reactive clonotypes, the median went from about 22 to 38, a nonsignificant increase.

At the Johns Hopkins FTIC core, DNA taken from cultured CD4+ T cells was sequenced by way of the Oncomine TCR Beta short-read assay. A single record per CDR3 protein comes from TCRdb applying MiXCR to the PCR reads. The sample lists 15,000 to 25,000 distinct CDR3 sequences; more than 40% were seen once. The receptor was isolated from a human donor who had recovered from COVID-19. The starting material was CD4+ T cells from blood, cultured in vitro, obtained before SARS-CoV-2 vaccination. The chain joins TRBV6-2 or TRBV6-3 to TRBJ2-3, with D hard to call. Here the CDR3 DNA reads TGTGCCAGCAGGACTAGCACAGATACGCAGTATTTT. This codes for CASRTSTDTQYF.